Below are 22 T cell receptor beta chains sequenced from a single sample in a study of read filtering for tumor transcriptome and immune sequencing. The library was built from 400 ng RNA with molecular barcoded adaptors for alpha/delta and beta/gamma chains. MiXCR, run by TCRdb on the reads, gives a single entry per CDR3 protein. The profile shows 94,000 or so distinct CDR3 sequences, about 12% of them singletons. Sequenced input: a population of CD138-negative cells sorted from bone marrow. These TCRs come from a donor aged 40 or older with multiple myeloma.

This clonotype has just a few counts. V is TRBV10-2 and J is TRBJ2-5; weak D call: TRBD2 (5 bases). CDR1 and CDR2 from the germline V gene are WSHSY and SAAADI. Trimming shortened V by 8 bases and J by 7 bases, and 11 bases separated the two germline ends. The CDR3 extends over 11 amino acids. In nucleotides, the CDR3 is TGCGCCAGCTCCTGGGAGTTGACCCAGTACTTC. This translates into CASSWELTQYF.

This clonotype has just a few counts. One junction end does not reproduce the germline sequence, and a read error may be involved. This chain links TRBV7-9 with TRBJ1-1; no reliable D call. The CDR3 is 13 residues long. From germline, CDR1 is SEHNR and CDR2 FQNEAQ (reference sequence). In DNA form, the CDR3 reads TGTGCCAGCAGCTTACAAATGAACACTGCAGCTTTCTTT. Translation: CASSLQMNTAAFF.

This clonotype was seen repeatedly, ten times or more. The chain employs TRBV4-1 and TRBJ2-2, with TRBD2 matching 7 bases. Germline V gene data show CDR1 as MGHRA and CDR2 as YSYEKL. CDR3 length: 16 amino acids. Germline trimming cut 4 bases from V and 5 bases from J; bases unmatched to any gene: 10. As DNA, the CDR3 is TGCGCCAGCAGCCCCCAGAAGGGCGGGAGAACCGGGGAGCTGTTTTTT. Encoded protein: CASSPQKGGRTGELFF.

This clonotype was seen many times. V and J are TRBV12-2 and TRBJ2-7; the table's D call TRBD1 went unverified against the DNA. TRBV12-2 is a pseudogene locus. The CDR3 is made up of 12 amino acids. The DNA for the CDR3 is TGTGCAAGTCGCTGTACAGGGGACGAGCAGTACTTC. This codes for CASRCTGDEQYF.

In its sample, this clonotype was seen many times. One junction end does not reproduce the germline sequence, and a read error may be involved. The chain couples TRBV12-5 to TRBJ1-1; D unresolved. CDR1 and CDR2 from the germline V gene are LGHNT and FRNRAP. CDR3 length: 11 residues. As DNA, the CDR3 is TGTGCTAGTGGTTTCGGCTACCCGACCAGGTTT. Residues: CASGFGYPTRF.

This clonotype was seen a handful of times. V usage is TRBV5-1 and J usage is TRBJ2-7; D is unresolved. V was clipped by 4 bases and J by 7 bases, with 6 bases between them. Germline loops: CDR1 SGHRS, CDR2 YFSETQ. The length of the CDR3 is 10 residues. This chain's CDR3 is CASSQREQYF. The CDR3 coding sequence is TGCGCCAGCAGCCAGCGTGAGCAGTACTTC.

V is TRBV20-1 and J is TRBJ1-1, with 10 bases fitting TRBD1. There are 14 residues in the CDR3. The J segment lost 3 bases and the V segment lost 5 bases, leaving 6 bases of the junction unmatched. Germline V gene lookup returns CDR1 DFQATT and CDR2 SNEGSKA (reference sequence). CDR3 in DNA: TGCAGTGCTGATCCGGGACAGGGGTACACTGAAGCTTTCTTT. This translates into CSADPGQGYTEAFF.

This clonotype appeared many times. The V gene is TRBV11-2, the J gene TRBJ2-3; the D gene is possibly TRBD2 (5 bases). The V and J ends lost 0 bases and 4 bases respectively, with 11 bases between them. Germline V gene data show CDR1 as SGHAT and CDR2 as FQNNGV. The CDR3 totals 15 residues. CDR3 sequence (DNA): TGTGCCAGCAGCTTAGATGGCGGGTTCCCAGATACGCAGTATTTT. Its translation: CASSLDGGFPDTQYF. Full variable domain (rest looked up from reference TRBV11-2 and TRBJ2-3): EAGVAQSPRYKIIEKRQSVAFWCNPISGHATLYWYQQILGQGPKLLIQFQNNGVVDDSQLPKDRFSAERLKGVDSTLKIQPAKLEDSAVYLCASSLDGGFPDTQYFGPGTRLTVL.

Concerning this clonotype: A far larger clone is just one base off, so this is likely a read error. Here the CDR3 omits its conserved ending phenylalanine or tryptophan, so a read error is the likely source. The CDR3 region is CASSLRAYNEQFL. CDR3 coding DNA: TGTGCCAGCAGCCTCCGGGCCTACAATGAGCAGTTCCTC. This chain joins TRBV7-2 and TRBJ2-1; D gene unclear. Trimming left V 5 bases short and J 2 bases short, with 7 bases between. The CDR3 length is 13 residues. Germline assignment: CDR1 SGHTA and CDR2 FQGNSA.

The CDR3, as DNA: TGTGCCAGCACCACGACTAGCGGGAGGAGAAAGACCCAGTACTTC. Translating gives CASTTTSGRRKTQYF. This chain connects TRBV28 to TRBJ2-5; 13 nucleotides match TRBD2. Germline V gives CDR1 MDHEN, CDR2 SYDVKM. J lost 6 bases, V lost 7 bases, and 8 bases had no gene match. This CDR3 comprises 15 residues.

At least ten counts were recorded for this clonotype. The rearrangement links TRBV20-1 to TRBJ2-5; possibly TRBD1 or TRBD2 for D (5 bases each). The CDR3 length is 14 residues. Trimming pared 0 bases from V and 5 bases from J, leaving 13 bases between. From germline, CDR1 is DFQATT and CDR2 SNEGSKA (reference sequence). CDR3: CSARDRGVGETQYF. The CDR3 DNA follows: TGCAGTGCTAGAGATCGAGGGGTTGGTGAGACCCAGTACTTC.

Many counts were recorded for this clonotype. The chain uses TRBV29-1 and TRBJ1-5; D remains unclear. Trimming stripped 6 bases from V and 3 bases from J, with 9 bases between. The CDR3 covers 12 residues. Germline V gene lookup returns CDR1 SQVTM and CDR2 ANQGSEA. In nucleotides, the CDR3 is TGCAGCGTGCGAGGTGACAATCAGCCCCAGCATTTT. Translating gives CSVRGDNQPQHF.

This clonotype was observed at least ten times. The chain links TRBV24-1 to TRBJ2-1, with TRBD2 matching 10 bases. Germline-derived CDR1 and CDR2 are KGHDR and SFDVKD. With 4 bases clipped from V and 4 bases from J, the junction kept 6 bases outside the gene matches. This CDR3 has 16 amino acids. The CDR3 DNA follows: TGTGCCACCAGTGACAGTAGCGGGAGGACATACAATGAGCAGTTCTTC. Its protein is CATSDSSGRTYNEQFF.

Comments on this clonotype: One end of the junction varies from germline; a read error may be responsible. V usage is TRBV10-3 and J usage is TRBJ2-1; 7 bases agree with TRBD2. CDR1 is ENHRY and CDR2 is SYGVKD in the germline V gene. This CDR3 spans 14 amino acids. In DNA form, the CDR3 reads TGTGCCATCGGTGAGAGTTGGGGGGGCAATGAGCAGTTCTTC. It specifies CAIGESWGGNEQFF.

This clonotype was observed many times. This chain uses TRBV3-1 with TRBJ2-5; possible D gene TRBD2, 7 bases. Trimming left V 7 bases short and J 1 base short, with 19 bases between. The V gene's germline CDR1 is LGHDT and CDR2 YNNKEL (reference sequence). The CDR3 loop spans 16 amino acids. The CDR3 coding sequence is TGTGCCAGCAAAAGGGGGGGGACTACCCTCCAAGAGACCCAGTACTTC. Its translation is CASKRGGTTLQETQYF.

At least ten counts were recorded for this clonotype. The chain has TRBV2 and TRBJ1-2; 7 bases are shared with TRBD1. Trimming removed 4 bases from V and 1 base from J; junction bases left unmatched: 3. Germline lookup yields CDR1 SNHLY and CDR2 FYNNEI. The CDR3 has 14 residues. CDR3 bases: TGTGCCAGCAGTGGGACAGGTATTAACTATGGCTACACCTTC. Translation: CASSGTGINYGYTF.

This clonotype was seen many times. DNA of the CDR3: TGTGCCAGTAGTCCCCCGACTCACACAGATACGCAGTATTTT. This encodes CASSPPTHTDTQYF. The chain carries TRBV19 and TRBJ2-3, with D unclear. The V gene lost 5 bases and the J gene lost 2 bases, with 11 bases spanning the gap. The CDR3 runs 14 residues. Germline V lookup: CDR1 LNHDA, CDR2 SQIVND (reference sequence).

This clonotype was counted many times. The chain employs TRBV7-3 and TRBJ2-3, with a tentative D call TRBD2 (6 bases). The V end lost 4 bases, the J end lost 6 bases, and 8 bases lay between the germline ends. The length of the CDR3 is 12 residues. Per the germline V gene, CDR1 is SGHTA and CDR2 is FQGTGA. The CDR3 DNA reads TGTGCCAGCAGCTCTGGGGGGGATACGCAGTATTTT. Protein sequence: CASSSGGDTQYF.

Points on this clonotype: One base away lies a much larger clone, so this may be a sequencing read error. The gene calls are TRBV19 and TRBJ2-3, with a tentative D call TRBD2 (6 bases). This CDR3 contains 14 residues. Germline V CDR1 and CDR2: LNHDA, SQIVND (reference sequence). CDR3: CSSSRSGATDTQYF. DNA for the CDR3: TGTTCCAGTAGTCGGTCGGGAGCAACAGATACGCAGTATTTT.

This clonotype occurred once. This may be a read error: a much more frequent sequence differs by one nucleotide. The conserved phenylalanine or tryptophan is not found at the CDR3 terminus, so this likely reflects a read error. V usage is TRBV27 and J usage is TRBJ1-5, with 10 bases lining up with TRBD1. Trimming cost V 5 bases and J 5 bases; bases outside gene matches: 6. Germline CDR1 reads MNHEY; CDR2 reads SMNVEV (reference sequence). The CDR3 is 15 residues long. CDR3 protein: CASSTRDRGYQPQHS. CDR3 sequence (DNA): TGTGCCAGCAGTACCCGGGACAGGGGATATCAGCCCCAGCATTCT.

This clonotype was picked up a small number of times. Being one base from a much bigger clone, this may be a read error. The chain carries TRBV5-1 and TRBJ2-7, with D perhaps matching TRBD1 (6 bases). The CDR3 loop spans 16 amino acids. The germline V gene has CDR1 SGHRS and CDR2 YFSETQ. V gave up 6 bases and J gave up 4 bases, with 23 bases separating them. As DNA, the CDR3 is TGCGCCAGCATCCTATGGGGGCAGGACCTCAGGTACGAGCAGTACTTC. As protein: CASILWGQDLRYEQYF.

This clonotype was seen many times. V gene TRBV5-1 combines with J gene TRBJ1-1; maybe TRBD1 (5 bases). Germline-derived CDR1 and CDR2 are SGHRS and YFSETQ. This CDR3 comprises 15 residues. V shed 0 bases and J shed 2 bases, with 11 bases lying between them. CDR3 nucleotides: TGCGCCAGCAGCTTGGGTGGGGGAGGTAACACTGAAGCTTTCTTT. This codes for CASSLGGGGNTEAFF. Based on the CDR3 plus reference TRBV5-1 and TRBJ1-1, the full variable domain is KAGVTQTPRYLIKTRGQQVTLSCSPISGHRSVSWYQQTPGQGLQFLFEYFSETQRNKGNFPGRFSGRQFSNSRSEMNVSTLELGDSALYLCASSLGGGGNTEAFFGQGTRLTVV.